This TCR beta chain is from a study of CD8+ T cells in alopecia areata. This CDR3 spans 17 amino acids. Germline CDR1 reads SQVTM; CDR2 reads ANQGSEA. J lost 4 bases, V lost 7 bases, and 18 bases had no gene match. Treatment described: oral pan-JAK inhibitor, 5-10 mg twice daily. It was cDNA, reverse transcribed from extracted RNA, that served as the sequencing template. TCRdb's table, derived via immunoSEQ multiplex PCR, lists solely in-frame clones and lacks some. Here the sample spans 150,000 to 200,000 clones, 64% being singletons. The table lists this clone with a count of one. This rearrangement joins TRBV29-1 to TRBJ2-7, with 11 bases fitting TRBD1. This TCR came from a human donor with alopecia areata. This sample comprised CD4+ T cells sorted from blood, obtained at approximately week 49, from a patient treated with tofacitinib. CDR3 DNA sequence: TGCAGCGCCCGAAGGGGACAGGGGGGAGCGTTGGGGTACGAGCAGTACTTC. Translated: CSARRGQGGALGYEQYF.